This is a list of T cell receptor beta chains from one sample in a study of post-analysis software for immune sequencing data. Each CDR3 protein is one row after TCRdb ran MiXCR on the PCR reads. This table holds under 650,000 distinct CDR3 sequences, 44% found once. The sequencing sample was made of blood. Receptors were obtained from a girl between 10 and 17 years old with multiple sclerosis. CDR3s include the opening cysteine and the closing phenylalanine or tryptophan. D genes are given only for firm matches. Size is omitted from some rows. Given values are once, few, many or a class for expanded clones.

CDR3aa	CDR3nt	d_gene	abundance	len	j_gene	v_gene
CSARQTGVLYGYTF	TGCAGTGCTAGACAAACAGGGGTACTCTATGGCTACACCTTC	TRBD1	.	14	TRBJ1-2	TRBV20-1
CATSDFRTESHEQFF	TGTGCCACCAGTGATTTCAGGACAGAGTCCCATGAGCAGTTCTTC	.	.	15	TRBJ2-1	TRBV24-1
CASSSSPSRSTQAFYGYTF	TGTGCCAGCAGTTCTAGCCCCAGCAGGTCGACCCAGGCTTTTTATGGCTACACCTTC	.	few	19	TRBJ1-2	TRBV12-3/TRBV12-4
CASSLGFRSSTDTQYF	TGTGCCAGCAGCTTAGGGTTCAGGTCCTCCACAGATACGCAGTATTTT	.	few	16	TRBJ2-3	TRBV7-3
CASSLGWRGEWITEAFF	TGCGCCAGCAGTTTGGGTTGGAGGGGTGAATGGATCACTGAAGCTTTCTTT	.	once	17	TRBJ1-1	TRBV5-1
CASSPPTGDNEQFF	TGTGCCAGCTCACCACCGACAGGAGACAATGAGCAGTTCTTC	.	.	14	TRBJ2-1	TRBV18
CASSNREASRSPLHF	TGTGCCAGCAGCAACAGGGAGGCCAGTCGTTCACCCCTCCACTTT	.	few	15	TRBJ1-6	TRBV3-1
CAWNVAGGYNEQFF	TGTGCCTGGAATGTGGCAGGGGGCTACAATGAGCAGTTCTTC	TRBD1	few	14	TRBJ2-1	TRBV30
CSARHDGSYGYTF	TGCAGTGCTAGGCACGACGGGTCCTATGGCTACACCTTC	.	.	13	TRBJ1-2	TRBV20-1
CASSISGTSYEQYF	TGTGCCAGCAGCATTTCCGGGACCTCTTACGAGCAGTACTTC	.	.	14	TRBJ2-7	TRBV3-1
CSARVRLGQYNEQFF	TGCAGTGCTAGAGTTCGCCTGGGGCAGTACAATGAGCAGTTCTTC	.	.	15	TRBJ2-1	TRBV20-1
CAISDLERDTQYF	TGTGCCATCAGTGATCTGGAGAGGGATACGCAGTATTTT	.	.	13	TRBJ2-3	TRBV10-3
CSAEGPAQETQYF	TGCAGTGCAGAAGGTCCGGCCCAAGAGACCCAGTACTTC	.	few	13	TRBJ2-5	TRBV20-1
CAISRTEGVDEQYF	TGTGCCATCAGTCGAACAGAGGGGGTTGACGAGCAGTACTTC	.	.	14	TRBJ2-7	TRBV10-3
CASSPEVLVYGYTF	TGTGCCAGCTCACCAGAAGTGCTTGTCTATGGCTACACCTTC	.	few	14	TRBJ1-2	TRBV18
CASSSQDSRGADTQYF	TGTGCCAGCAGTTCACAGGACAGCCGAGGGGCAGATACGCAGTATTTT	.	.	16	TRBJ2-3	TRBV7-3
CAISESSGRAIETQYF	TGTGCCATCAGTGAGTCGAGCGGGAGGGCCATAGAGACCCAGTACTTC	TRBD2	few	16	TRBJ2-5	TRBV10-3
CASSGRGTEAFF	TGTGCCAGCAGTGGGAGGGGTACTGAAGCTTTCTTT	.	.	12	TRBJ1-1	TRBV12-3/TRBV12-4
CSVVVLPNSYNEQYF	TGCAGCGTTGTGGTCCTACCTAATTCCTACAATGAGCAGTACTTC	.	.	15	TRBJ2-7	TRBV29-1
CASSGQVETQYF	TGTGCCAGCAGCGGACAGGTAGAGACCCAGTACTTC	TRBD1	.	12	TRBJ2-5	TRBV12-3/TRBV12-4
CASNFWSTEAFF	TGTGCCAGCAACTTCTGGAGCACTGAAGCTTTCTTT	.	.	12	TRBJ1-1	TRBV5-5
CASSLDSGDGYTF	TGTGCCAGCAGCTTAGATTCGGGGGATGGCTACACCTTC	.	many	13	TRBJ1-2	TRBV7-6
CASSGLAGGVGEQFF	TGTGCCAGCAGCGGACTAGCGGGAGGAGTCGGTGAGCAGTTCTTC	TRBD2	few	15	TRBJ2-1	TRBV7-9
CAIRDGGRDYEQYF	TGTGCCATCAGGGACGGCGGCAGAGACTACGAGCAGTACTTC	.	.	14	TRBJ2-7	TRBV10-3
CASSPTSGINNEQFF	TGTGCCAGCAGCCCTACTAGCGGGATCAACAATGAGCAGTTCTTC	TRBD2	.	15	TRBJ2-1	TRBV7-8
CASSPGTRDHGQYF	TGCGCCAGCAGCCCCGGGACAAGGGATCACGGGCAGTACTTC	.	.	14	TRBJ2-7	TRBV5-1
CSARDSTGGNYNEQFF	TGCAGTGCTAGGGATTCCACCGGGGGTAACTACAATGAGCAGTTCTTC	.	.	16	TRBJ2-1	TRBV20-1
CASSSLAVPDTQYF	TGTGCCAGCAGCTCATTGGCAGTGCCAGATACGCAGTATTTT	.	.	14	TRBJ2-3	TRBV27
CASRHGGSEQFF	TGTGCCAGCAGACACGGGGGCAGCGAGCAGTTCTTC	.	few	12	TRBJ2-1	TRBV6-2/TRBV6-3
CTSSSRSDRAYGYTF	TGTACCAGCAGCTCTCGTTCCGACAGGGCCTATGGCTACACCTTC	TRBD1	.	15	TRBJ1-2	TRBV9
CASSLESLTYEQYF	TGCGCCAGCAGCTTGGAGAGCTTAACCTACGAGCAGTACTTC	.	.	14	TRBJ2-7	TRBV5-1
CATGGAATDTQYF	TGTGCCACCGGGGGGGCAGCCACAGATACGCAGTATTTT	.	few	13	TRBJ2-3	TRBV24-1
CASSAGTWDYTF	TGTGCCAGCAGCGCCGGGACTTGGGACTACACCTTC	.	.	12	TRBJ1-2	TRBV9
CASSLGGRAGYEQFF	TGTGCCAGCAGTTTAGGCGGGAGGGCCGGGTATGAGCAGTTCTTC	TRBD2	few	15	TRBJ2-1	TRBV12-3/TRBV12-4
CSVERGQEYEQYF	TGCAGCGTTGAAAGGGGACAGGAATACGAGCAGTACTTC	TRBD1	.	13	TRBJ2-7	TRBV29-1
CASSLTSVGADTQYF	TGCGCCAGCAGCCTGACTAGCGTTGGTGCAGATACGCAGTATTTT	TRBD2	.	15	TRBJ2-3	TRBV7-9
CASRGQGHYEQYF	TGCGCCAGCCGGGGACAGGGTCACTACGAGCAGTACTTC	TRBD1	.	13	TRBJ2-7	TRBV5-1
CASSQESNQSYEQYF	TGCGCCAGCAGCCAAGAGAGCAACCAGTCCTACGAGCAGTACTTC	.	.	15	TRBJ2-7	TRBV4-1